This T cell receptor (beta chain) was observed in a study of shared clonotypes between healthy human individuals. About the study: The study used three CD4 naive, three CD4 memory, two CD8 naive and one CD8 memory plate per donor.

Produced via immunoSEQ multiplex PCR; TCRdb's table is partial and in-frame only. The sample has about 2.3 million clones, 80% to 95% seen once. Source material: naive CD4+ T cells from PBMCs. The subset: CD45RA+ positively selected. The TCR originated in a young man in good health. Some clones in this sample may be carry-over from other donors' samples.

The CDR3 protein is CASGVGFTDTQYF. For the CDR3, the DNA is TGTGCCAGCGGGGTGGGATTCACAGATACGCAGTATTTT. The chain couples TRBV6-1 to TRBJ2-3; D not certain. Trimming cost V 8 bases and J 2 bases, with 11 bases left between them. The CDR3 length is 13 residues. Germline V gene sequence: CDR1 MNHNS, CDR2 SASEGT.